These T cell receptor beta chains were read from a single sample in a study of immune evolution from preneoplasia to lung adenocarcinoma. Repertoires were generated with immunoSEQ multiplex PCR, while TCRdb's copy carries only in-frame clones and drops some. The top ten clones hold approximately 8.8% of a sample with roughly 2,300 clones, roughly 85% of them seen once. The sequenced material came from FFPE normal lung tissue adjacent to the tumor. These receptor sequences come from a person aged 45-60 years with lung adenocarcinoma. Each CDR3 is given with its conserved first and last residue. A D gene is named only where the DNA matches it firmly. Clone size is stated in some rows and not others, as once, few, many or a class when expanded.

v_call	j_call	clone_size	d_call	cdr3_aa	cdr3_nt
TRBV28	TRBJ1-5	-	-	CASSLDSQGNQPQHF	TGTGCCAGCAGTCTGGACAGTCAGGGCAATCAGCCCCAGCATTTT
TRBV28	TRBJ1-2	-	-	CASSPSTGRGYTF	TGTGCCAGCAGTCCATCCACAGGGCGAGGCTACACCTTC
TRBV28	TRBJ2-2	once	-	CASSLPGVVTGELFF	TGTGCCAGCAGTTTACCAGGGGTGGTCACCGGGGAGCTGTTTTTT
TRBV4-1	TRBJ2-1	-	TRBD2	CASSQAGTDGGRPYNEQFF	TGCGCCAGCAGCCAAGCGGGGACGGATGGCGGGAGACCCTACAATGAGCAGTTCTTC
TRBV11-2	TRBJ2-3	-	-	CASSSSGVATDTQYF	TGTGCCAGCAGCTCTTCCGGAGTAGCCACAGATACGCAGTATTTT
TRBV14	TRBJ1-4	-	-	CASSQARVGKLFF	TGTGCCAGCAGCCAAGCCAGGGTCGGAAAACTGTTTTTT
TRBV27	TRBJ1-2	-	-	CASSLSGVGYTF	TGTGCCAGCAGTTTATCAGGGGTGGGCTACACCTTC
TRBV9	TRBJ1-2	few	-	CASSVGYGYTF	TGTGCCAGCAGCGTAGGCTATGGCTACACCTTC
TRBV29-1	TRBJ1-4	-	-	CSVGTLGTNEKLFF	TGCAGCGTTGGGACCTTAGGGACTAATGAAAAACTGTTTTTT
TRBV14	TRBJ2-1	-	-	CASSQIDRGMRNEQFF	TGTGCCAGCAGCCAAATCGACCGGGGGATGAGGAATGAGCAGTTCTTC
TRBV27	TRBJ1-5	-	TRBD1	CASSQTGFNQPQHF	TGTGCCAGCAGCCAGACAGGGTTTAATCAGCCCCAGCATTTT
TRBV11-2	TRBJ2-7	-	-	CASSRHLGSSYEQYF	TGTGCCAGCAGCCGGCACTTGGGTAGCTCCTACGAGCAGTACTTC
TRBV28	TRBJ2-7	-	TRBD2	CATRVPGLAGGDSYEQYF	TGTGCCACCAGAGTACCGGGACTAGCGGGAGGCGACTCCTACGAGCAGTACTTC
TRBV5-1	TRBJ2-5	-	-	CASSRGPSEETQYF	TGCGCCAGCAGCAGAGGGCCAAGTGAAGAGACCCAGTACTTC
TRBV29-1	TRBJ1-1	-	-	CSVERDYGTEAFF	TGCAGCGTTGAAAGGGATTACGGCACTGAAGCTTTCTTT
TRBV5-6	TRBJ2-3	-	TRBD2	CASTLFREGLTDTQYF	TGTGCCAGCACCCTCTTCAGGGAGGGACTCACAGATACGCAGTATTTT
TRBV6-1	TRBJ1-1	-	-	CASTGGLRDTEAFF	TGTGCCAGCACCGGAGGGTTGAGAGACACTGAAGCTTTCTTT
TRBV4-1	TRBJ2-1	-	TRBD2	CASSQDSGGRAPGNEQFF	TGCGCCAGCAGCCAAGATTCAGGCGGGAGGGCCCCCGGGAATGAGCAGTTCTTC
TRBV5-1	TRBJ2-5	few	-	CASSRQGGETQYF	TGCGCCAGCAGCCGGCAGGGAGGAGAGACCCAGTACTTC
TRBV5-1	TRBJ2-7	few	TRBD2	CASSFITLAGTNEQYF	TGCGCCAGCAGCTTTATCACCCTAGCGGGAACCAACGAGCAGTACTTC
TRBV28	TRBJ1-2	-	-	CASSTGHTNYGYTF	TGTGCCAGCAGCACGGGACACACTAACTATGGCTACACCTTC
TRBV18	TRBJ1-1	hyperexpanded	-	CASTGEGGGTEAFF	TGTGCCAGCACCGGAGAGGGAGGGGGCACTGAAGCTTTCTTT
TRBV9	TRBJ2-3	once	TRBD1	CASSIRDRSTDTQYF	TGTGCCAGCAGCATAAGGGACAGAAGCACAGATACGCAGTATTTT
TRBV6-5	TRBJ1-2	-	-	CASSYEYRSAYGYTF	TGTGCCAGCAGTTACGAATATAGGTCGGCCTATGGCTACACCTTC
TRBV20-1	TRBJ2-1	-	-	CSAQRGQGGFF	TGCAGTGCCCAGAGGGGGCAGGGAGGGTTCTTC
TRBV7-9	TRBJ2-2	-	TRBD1	CASTWTGARNTGELFF	TGTGCCAGCACGTGGACAGGGGCCCGAAACACCGGGGAGCTGTTTTTT
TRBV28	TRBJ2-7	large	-	CASSLFYEQYF	TGTGCCAGCAGCCTTTTTTACGAGCAGTACTTC